The rows below give T cell receptor beta chains drawn from one sample of a study of T cell repertoires in cytomegalovirus infection. TCRdb re-analysed the reads in MiXCR, keeping a single row per CDR3 protein. The sample records about 450,000 distinct CDR3 sequences, approximately 31% being singletons. Sequenced: PBMCs. The receptor source for this set is a human donor in good health (CMV status not recorded). Some clones in this sample may be carry-over from other donors' samples. The CDR3 runs from the conserved cysteine through the conserved F or W. D genes are given only for firm matches. Expanded clones get a size class; other rows say once, few or many, or leave the size out.

cdr3_length	d_call	v_call	j_call	clone_size	cdr3_aa	cdr3_nt
15	.	TRBV28	TRBJ2-3	.	CASSQRGAGTDTQYF	TGTGCCAGCAGTCAAAGGGGGGCTGGCACAGATACGCAGTATTTT
11	.	TRBV6-6	TRBJ1-1	few	CASSYITEAFF	TGTGCCAGCAGTTACATCACTGAAGCTTTCTTT
17	TRBD1	TRBV11-2	TRBJ2-6	.	CASSYAGGASGANVLTF	TGTGCCAGCAGCTACGCAGGGGGCGCTTCTGGGGCCAACGTCCTGACTTTC
20	TRBD1	TRBV7-2	TRBJ1-6	many	CASSRFGFPGQNVYNSPLHF	TGTGCCAGCAGCCGATTCGGTTTTCCGGGACAGAATGTCTATAATTCACCCCTCCACTTT
20	TRBD2	TRBV19	TRBJ2-1	.	CASSITMGGAGASSYNEQFF	TGTGCCAGTAGTATAACAATGGGAGGAGCGGGGGCAAGCTCCTACAATGAGCAGTTCTTC
14	TRBD1	TRBV2	TRBJ1-1	.	CASGSTGAHTEAFF	TGTGCCAGCGGCTCGACAGGGGCCCACACTGAAGCTTTCTTT
15	.	TRBV18	TRBJ1-1	.	CASTWLRDVSTEAFF	TGTGCCAGCACCTGGCTGAGGGACGTTAGCACTGAAGCTTTCTTT
15	.	TRBV18	TRBJ1-3	.	CASSLTEGSVNTISF	TGTGCCAGCTCACTGACGGAAGGCTCTGTAAACACCATATCTTTT
14	.	TRBV5-6	TRBJ2-2	.	CASSFGRGDGELFF	TGTGCCAGCAGCTTCGGTAGAGGGGACGGGGAGCTGTTTTTT
16	TRBD2	TRBV4-3	TRBJ2-3	.	CASSQDAGTRGDTQYF	TGCGCCAGCAGCCAAGATGCCGGGACTAGAGGGGATACGCAGTATTTT